The rows below give T cell receptor beta chains drawn from one sample of a study of control samples from healthy donors and cancer patients. Data came from immunoSEQ multiplex PCR; TCRdb stores just in-frame clones and leaves some out. The sample has over 100,000 clones; 70% to 90% are singletons. The sample comprised blood. Every receptor here comes from a man aged 35 to 55 in good health. Each CDR3 is given without its conserved first and last residue. Each record gives: J gene, V gene, CDR3 protein.

>TRBJ1-1|TRBV6-5
ASSLLTEAF
>TRBJ2-5|TRBV12-5
ASGPPGLAEETQY
>TRBJ2-7|TRBV11-3
ASTITGNSYEQY
>TRBJ2-1|TRBV7-9
ASRIRTSGDENEQF
>TRBJ1-1|TRBV30
AWRETGAGPMNTEAF
>TRBJ1-5|TRBV10-2
ASSESITYSNQPQH
>TRBJ2-6|TRBV5-5
ASSQTGVGANVLT
>TRBJ1-4|TRBV3-1/TRBV3-2
ASSLGGYNEKLF
>TRBJ2-1|TRBV9
ASSEFSDNEQF
>TRBJ1-2|TRBV27
ASSLGQGARYGYT
>TRBJ1-1|TRBV30
AWSVRAEAF
>TRBJ1-4|TRBV6-5
ASRVGGPNEKLF
>TRBJ1-4|TRBV3-1/TRBV3-2
ASSRRGNNEKLF
>TRBJ1-2|TRBV9
ASSVSQGAYGYT
>TRBJ2-3|TRBV29-1
SVDYRGTDTQY
>TRBJ1-5|TRBV28
ASSPGNSNQPQH
>TRBJ2-2|TRBV4-1
ASSQTWGGELF
>TRBJ1-2|TRBV11-3
ASSQGQGNGYT
>TRBJ1-1|TRBV12-3/TRBV12-4
ASSWDKREAF
>TRBJ1-1|TRBV13
ASSRGQVTNTEAF
>TRBJ1-1|TRBV27
ASSFGAQMNTEAF
>TRBJ1-5|TRBV28
ASRAGTSNQPQH
>TRBJ2-3|TRBV2
ASSRLAGGRTDTQY
>TRBJ2-7|TRBV30
AWRWDTTYEQY
>TRBJ2-7|TRBV4-1
ASSRSGTGVSYEQY
>TRBJ1-1|TRBV30
AWSVQGKAF
>TRBJ1-1|TRBV27
ASSPMNPPLNTEAF
>TRBJ2-1|TRBV12-3/TRBV12-4
ASGGRIDEQF
>TRBJ1-5|TRBV3-1/TRBV3-2
ASSQGASNQPQH
>TRBJ2-7|TRBV6-5
ASSKGTGYFEQY
>TRBJ2-1|TRBV2
ASSQRGGSDEQF
>TRBJ1-4|TRBV28
AIQGGGPNEKLF
>TRBJ2-3|TRBV4-2
ASSPVGGRGGVTDTQY
>TRBJ1-1|TRBV18
ASSPQQGVTEAF
>TRBJ1-5|TRBV30
AWNVGGAGNQPQH
>TRBJ1-4|TRBV23-1
ASSQSPPYRARNAPPLNEKLF
>TRBJ1-1|TRBV3-1/TRBV3-2
ASSMKALQAF
>TRBJ2-3|TRBV7-2
ASSFRSDSPTDTQY
>TRBJ1-3|TRBV23-1
ASSQRTVTLSGNTIY
>TRBJ2-2|TRBV10-3
AILLENTGELF
>TRBJ2-3|TRBV24-1
ATSDLGGTDTQY
>TRBJ1-1|TRBV12-3/TRBV12-4
ARRVNEAF
>TRBJ1-3|TRBV7-9
ASNPGTVNTIY
>TRBJ1-1|TRBV9
ASSVAPDPNTEAF
>TRBJ2-5|TRBV2
ASSRGSGWSQETQY
>TRBJ2-3|TRBV7-2
ASSLGQGSMDTQY